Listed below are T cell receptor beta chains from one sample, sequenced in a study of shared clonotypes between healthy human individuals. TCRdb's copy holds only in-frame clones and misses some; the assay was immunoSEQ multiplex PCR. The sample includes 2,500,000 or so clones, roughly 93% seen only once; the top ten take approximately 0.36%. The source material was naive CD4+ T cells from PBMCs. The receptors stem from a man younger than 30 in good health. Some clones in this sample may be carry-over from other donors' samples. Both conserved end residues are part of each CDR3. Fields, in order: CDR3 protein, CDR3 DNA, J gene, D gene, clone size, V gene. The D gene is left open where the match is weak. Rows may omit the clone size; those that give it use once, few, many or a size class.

CDR3 protein: CASEPNTGTPRGEQYF
CDR3 DNA: TGTGCCAGCGAACCGAATACGGGGACCCCGCGGGGGGAGCAGTACTTC
J gene: TRBJ2-7
D gene: TRBD2
clone size: once
V gene: TRBV5-8

CDR3 protein: CASRGSMDEQYF
CDR3 DNA: TGTGCCAGCAGGGGTAGCATGGACGAGCAGTACTTC
J gene: TRBJ2-7
D gene: NA
clone size: NA
V gene: TRBV25-1

CDR3 protein: CASSAGQSIYEQYF
CDR3 DNA: TGTGCCAGCAGTGCGGGACAGAGCATCTACGAGCAGTACTTC
J gene: TRBJ2-7
D gene: TRBD1
clone size: NA
V gene: TRBV2

CDR3 protein: CASSRSHPEDQPQHF
CDR3 DNA: TGTGCCAGCAGCCGGAGCCACCCAGAAGATCAGCCCCAGCATTTT
J gene: TRBJ1-5
D gene: NA
clone size: NA
V gene: TRBV6-5

CDR3 protein: CASSRNRASSGANVLTF
CDR3 DNA: TGTGCCAGCAGCCGGAACAGGGCTAGCTCTGGGGCCAACGTCCTGACTTTC
J gene: TRBJ2-6
D gene: NA
clone size: NA
V gene: TRBV5-4

CDR3 protein: CAWSGGGKESPLHF
CDR3 DNA: TGTGCCTGGAGTGGGGGAGGGAAGGAATCACCCCTCCACTTT
J gene: TRBJ1-6
D gene: NA
clone size: NA
V gene: TRBV30

CDR3 protein: CASSPRALVTDTQYF
CDR3 DNA: TGCGCCAGCAGCCCCAGGGCGTTAGTCACAGATACGCAGTATTTT
J gene: TRBJ2-3
D gene: NA
clone size: once
V gene: TRBV4-3

CDR3 protein: CASSGSPPFTDTQYF
CDR3 DNA: TGTGCCAGCAGCGGATCACCTCCTTTCACAGATACGCAGTATTTT
J gene: TRBJ2-3
D gene: NA
clone size: NA
V gene: TRBV9

CDR3 protein: CASSAEGTPRHTDTQYF
CDR3 DNA: TGTGCCAGCAGCGCTGAAGGGACTCCGCGGCATACAGATACGCAGTATTTT
J gene: TRBJ2-3
D gene: NA
clone size: NA
V gene: TRBV9

CDR3 protein: CASSLAVNTEAFF
CDR3 DNA: TGTGCCAGCAGCTTGGCAGTGAACACTGAAGCTTTCTTT
J gene: TRBJ1-1
D gene: NA
clone size: NA
V gene: TRBV5-4

CDR3 protein: CASSVGTGANTGELFF
CDR3 DNA: TGTGCCAGCAGTGTTGGGACAGGGGCGAACACCGGGGAGCTGTTTTTT
J gene: TRBJ2-2
D gene: TRBD1
clone size: NA
V gene: TRBV25-1

CDR3 protein: CASRQGPNSNQPQHF
CDR3 DNA: TGCGCCAGCAGACAGGGCCCGAATAGCAATCAGCCCCAGCATTTT
J gene: TRBJ1-5
D gene: NA
clone size: NA
V gene: TRBV5-1

CDR3 protein: CASSLSAGGRGHLGIQYF
CDR3 DNA: TGTGCCAGCAGCTTATCGGCAGGGGGCAGGGGCCATTTGGGCATTCAGTACTTC
J gene: TRBJ2-4
D gene: TRBD1
clone size: NA
V gene: TRBV5-4

CDR3 protein: CASTPNTGENEQFF
CDR3 DNA: TGTGCCAGCACCCCAAACACAGGGGAAAATGAGCAGTTCTTC
J gene: TRBJ2-1
D gene: TRBD1
clone size: NA
V gene: TRBV6-6

CDR3 protein: CASSLVGSGPYEQYF
CDR3 DNA: TGTGCCAGCAGCTTAGTGGGTAGCGGACCTTACGAGCAGTACTTC
J gene: TRBJ2-7
D gene: NA
clone size: NA
V gene: TRBV7-2

CDR3 protein: CASSRDGEAFF
CDR3 DNA: TGCGCCAGCAGCCGGGACGGTGAAGCTTTCTTT
J gene: TRBJ1-1
D gene: NA
clone size: few
V gene: TRBV10-2

CDR3 protein: CASSSSGRALKNIQYF
CDR3 DNA: TGTGCCAGCAGCTCTAGCGGGAGGGCCCTCAAAAACATTCAGTACTTC
J gene: TRBJ2-4
D gene: TRBD2
clone size: NA
V gene: TRBV7-9

CDR3 protein: CASSIRGTEAFF
CDR3 DNA: TGTGCCAGCAGCATCAGGGGAACTGAAGCTTTCTTT
J gene: TRBJ1-1
D gene: NA
clone size: NA
V gene: TRBV5-5